This T cell receptor beta chain was recorded in a study of PD-L1 blockade in urothelial cancer. Study context: Twenty-five of 29 patients were males with bladder-origin urothelial cancer. Each participant's history included 0 to 3 prior chemotherapy regimens. The median number of T cells present in blood samples was around 150,000.

Only in-frame clones appear in the TCRdb table, and some are missing; sequencing was by immunoSEQ multiplex PCR. The table has about 50,000 clones, roughly 80% seen once; the top ten hold 8.8%. Time point defined: peripheral blood 6 weeks after treatment start. The diagnosis in patients was locally advanced or metastatic urothelial carcinoma. V shed 2 bases and J shed 2 bases, with 11 bases lying between them. The CDR3 extends over 15 amino acids. Germline values: CDR1 SGDLS, CDR2 YYNGEE. Material: PBMCs, obtained around atezolizumab (anti-PD-L1) treatment. The receptor comes from a man in his 70s with urothelial cancer. The gene calls are TRBV9 and TRBJ2-1, with D possibly matching TRBD2 (6 bases). The CDR3 protein is CASSVTEGTYNEQFF. CDR3 coding DNA: TGTGCCAGCAGCGTGACGGAGGGGACCTACAATGAGCAGTTCTTC.